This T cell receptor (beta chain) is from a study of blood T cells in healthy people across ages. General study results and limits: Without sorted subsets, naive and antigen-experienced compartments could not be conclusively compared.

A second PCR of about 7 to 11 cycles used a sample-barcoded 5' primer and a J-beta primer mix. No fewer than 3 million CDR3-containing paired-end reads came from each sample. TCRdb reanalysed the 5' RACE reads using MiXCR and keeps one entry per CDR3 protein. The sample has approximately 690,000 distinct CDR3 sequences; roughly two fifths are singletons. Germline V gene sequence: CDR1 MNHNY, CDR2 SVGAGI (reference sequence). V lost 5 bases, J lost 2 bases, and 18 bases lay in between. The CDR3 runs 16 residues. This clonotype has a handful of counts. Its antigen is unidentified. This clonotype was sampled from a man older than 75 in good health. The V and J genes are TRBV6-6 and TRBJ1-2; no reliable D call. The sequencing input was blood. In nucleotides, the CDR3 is TGTGCCAGCAGTCAGTGGACCTACTTGGAAAACTATGGCTACACCTTC. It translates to CASSQWTYLENYGYTF.